The text below deals with one TCR beta chain. The data stem from a study of CD8 T cells in Susac syndrome. The J segment lost 2 bases and the V segment lost 7 bases, leaving 9 bases of the junction unmatched. This CDR3 spans 15 amino acids. The germline V gene encodes CDR1 MDHEN and CDR2 SYDVKM. Reverse transcription used about 0.5 to 1 ug RNA and random hexamers. Coverage of TCR beta CDR3 amplification by immunoSEQ multiplex PCR extended to 54 Vbeta and 13 Jbeta. From the immunoSEQ multiplex PCR reads, TCRdb called clonotypes with MiXCR, one entry per CDR3 protein. There are roughly 50,000 distinct CDR3 sequences in the sample; 80% to 95% occur only once, and more than 0.45% lies in the top ten.

This TCR was sampled from a human donor in good health. The sample was CD8+ T cells from PBMCs. The rearrangement links TRBV28 to TRBJ2-3; TRBD2 matches at 7 bases. The CDR3 coding sequence is TGTGCCAGCAACCCGGGAGGTACAATCACAGATACGCAGTATTTT. As protein: CASNPGGTITDTQYF. The entire variable domain, with the rest obtained from reference TRBV28 and TRBJ2-3, is as follows: DVKVTQSSRYLVKRTGEKVFLECVQDMDHENMFWYRQDPGLGLRLIYFSYDVKMKEKGDIPEGYSVSREKKERFSLILESASTNQTSMYLCASNPGGTITDTQYFGPGTRLTVL.